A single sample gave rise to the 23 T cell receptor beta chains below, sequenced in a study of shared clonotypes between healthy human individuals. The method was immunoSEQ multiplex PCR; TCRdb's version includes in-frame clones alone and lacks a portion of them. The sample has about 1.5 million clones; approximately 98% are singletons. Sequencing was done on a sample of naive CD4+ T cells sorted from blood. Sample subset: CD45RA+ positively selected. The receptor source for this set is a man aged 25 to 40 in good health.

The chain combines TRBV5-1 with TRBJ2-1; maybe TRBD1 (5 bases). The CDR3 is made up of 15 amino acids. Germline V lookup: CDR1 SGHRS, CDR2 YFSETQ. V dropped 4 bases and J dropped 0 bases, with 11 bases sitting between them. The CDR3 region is CASSTQGSSYNEQFF. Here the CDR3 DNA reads TGCGCCAGCAGCACTCAGGGAAGCTCCTACAATGAGCAGTTCTTC.

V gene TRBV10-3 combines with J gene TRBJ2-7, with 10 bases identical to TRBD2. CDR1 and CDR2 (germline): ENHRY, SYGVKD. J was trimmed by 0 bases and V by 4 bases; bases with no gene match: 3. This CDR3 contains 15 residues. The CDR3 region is CAISVASGSSYEQYF. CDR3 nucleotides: TGTGCCATCAGTGTCGCTAGCGGGAGCTCCTACGAGCAGTACTTC.

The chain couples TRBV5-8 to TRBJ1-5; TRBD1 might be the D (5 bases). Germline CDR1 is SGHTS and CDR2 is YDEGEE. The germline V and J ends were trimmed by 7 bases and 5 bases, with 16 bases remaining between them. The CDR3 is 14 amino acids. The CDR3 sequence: CASARGTLHQPQHF. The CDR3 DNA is TGTGCCAGCGCGAGGGGTACCCTCCATCAGCCCCAGCATTTT.

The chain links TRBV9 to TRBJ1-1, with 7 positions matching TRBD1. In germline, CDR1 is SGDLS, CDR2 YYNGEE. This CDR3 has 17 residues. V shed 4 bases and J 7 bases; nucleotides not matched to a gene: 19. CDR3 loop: CASSTKPSLTGEFEAFF. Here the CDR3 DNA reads TGTGCCAGCAGCACAAAGCCGTCCCTCACAGGGGAATTTGAAGCTTTCTTT. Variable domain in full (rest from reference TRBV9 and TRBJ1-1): DSGVTQTPKHLITATGQRVTLRCSPRSGDLSVYWYQQSLDQGLQFLIQYYNGEERAKGNILERFSAQQFPDLHSELNLSSLELGDSALYFCASSTKPSLTGEFEAFFGQGTRLTVV.

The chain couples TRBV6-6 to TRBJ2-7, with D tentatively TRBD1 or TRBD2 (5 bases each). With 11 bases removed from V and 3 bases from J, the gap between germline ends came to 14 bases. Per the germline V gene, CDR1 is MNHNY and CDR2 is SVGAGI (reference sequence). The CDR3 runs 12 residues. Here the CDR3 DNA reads TGTGCCGGGGGACGGAATTACTACGAGCAGTACTTC. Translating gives CAGGRNYYEQYF.

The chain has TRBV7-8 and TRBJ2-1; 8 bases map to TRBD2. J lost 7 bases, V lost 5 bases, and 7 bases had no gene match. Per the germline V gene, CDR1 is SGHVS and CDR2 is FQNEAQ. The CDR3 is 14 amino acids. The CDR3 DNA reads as TGTGCCAGCAGCGACAGAGGACTAGCTAATGAGCAGTTCTTC. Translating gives CASSDRGLANEQFF.

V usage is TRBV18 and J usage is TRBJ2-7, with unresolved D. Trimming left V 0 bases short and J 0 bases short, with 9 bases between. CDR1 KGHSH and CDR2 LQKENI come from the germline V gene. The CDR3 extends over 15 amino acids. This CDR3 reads CASSPPSQSSYEQYF. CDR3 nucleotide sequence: TGTGCCAGCTCACCACCGAGCCAGAGCTCCTACGAGCAGTACTTC. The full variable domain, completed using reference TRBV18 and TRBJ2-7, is NAGVMQNPRHLVRRRGQEARLRCSPMKGHSHVYWYRQLPEEGLKFMVYLQKENIIDESGMPKERFSAEFPKEGPSILRIQQVVRGDSAAYFCASSPPSQSSYEQYFGPGTRLTVT.

The CDR3 region has the DNA TGTGCCAGCAGCTTACTGAGGGGCAAAGGAAAACTGTTTTTT. Translation: CASSLLRGKGKLFF. V and J are TRBV7-2 and TRBJ1-4; perhaps TRBD1 as D (5 bases). This CDR3 is built from 14 residues. Germline CDR1 SGHTA, CDR2 FQGNSA. V was trimmed by 2 bases and J by 10 bases, leaving 14 bases between them.

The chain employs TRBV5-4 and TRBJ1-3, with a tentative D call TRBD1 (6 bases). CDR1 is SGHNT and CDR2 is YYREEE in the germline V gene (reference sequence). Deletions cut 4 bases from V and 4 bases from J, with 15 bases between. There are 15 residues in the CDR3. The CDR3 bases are TGTGCCAGCAGCCACCCAGGGGAGGGAGGAAACACCATATATTTT. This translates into CASSHPGEGGNTIYF.

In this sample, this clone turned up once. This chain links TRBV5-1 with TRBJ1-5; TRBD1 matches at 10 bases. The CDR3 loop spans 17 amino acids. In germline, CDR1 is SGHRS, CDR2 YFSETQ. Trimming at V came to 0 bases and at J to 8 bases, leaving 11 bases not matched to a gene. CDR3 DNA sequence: TGCGCCAGCAGCTTGGGGAGCGGGACAGGGGTTTTTGAGCCCCAGCATTTT. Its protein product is CASSLGSGTGVFEPQHF.

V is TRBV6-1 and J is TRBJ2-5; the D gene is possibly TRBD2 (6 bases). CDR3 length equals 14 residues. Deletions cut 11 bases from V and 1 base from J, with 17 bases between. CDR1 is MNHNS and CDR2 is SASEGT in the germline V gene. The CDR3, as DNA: TGTGCCGGTGCTACCAGGCGGGGCCAAGAGACCCAGTACTTC. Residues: CAGATRRGQETQYF.

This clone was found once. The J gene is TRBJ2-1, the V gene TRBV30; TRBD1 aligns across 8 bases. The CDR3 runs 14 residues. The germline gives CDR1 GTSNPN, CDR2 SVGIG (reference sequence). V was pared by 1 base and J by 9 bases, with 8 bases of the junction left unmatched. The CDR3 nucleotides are TGTGCCTGGAGTGGTCTCCTTACAGGGGGTGAGCAGTTCTTC. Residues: CAWSGLLTGGEQFF.

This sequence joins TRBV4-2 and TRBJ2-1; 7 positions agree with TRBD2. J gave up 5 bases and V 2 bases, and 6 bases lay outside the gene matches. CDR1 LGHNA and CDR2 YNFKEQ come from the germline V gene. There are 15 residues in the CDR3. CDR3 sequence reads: CASSQYTTSDNEQFF. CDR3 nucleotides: TGTGCCAGCAGCCAATACACCACTAGCGACAATGAGCAGTTCTTC.

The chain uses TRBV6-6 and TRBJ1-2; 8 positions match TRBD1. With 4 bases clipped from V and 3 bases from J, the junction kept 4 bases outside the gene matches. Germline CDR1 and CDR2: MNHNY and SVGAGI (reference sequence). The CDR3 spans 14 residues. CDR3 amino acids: CASSSTGDDYGYTF. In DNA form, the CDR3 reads TGTGCCAGCAGTTCGACAGGGGATGACTATGGCTACACCTTC.

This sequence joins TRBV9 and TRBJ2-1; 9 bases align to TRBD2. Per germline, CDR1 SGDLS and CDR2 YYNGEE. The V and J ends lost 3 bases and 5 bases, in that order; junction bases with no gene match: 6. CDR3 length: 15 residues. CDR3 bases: TGTGCCAGCAGCGCAACCGGGACTAGCCACAATGAGCAGTTCTTC. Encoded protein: CASSATGTSHNEQFF.

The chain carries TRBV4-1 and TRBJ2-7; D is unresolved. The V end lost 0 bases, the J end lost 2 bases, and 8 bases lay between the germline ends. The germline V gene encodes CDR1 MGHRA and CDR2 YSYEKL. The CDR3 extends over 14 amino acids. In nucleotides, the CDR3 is TGCGCCAGCAGCCAAGACATGTTTGCCTACGAGCAGTACTTC. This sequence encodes CASSQDMFAYEQYF.

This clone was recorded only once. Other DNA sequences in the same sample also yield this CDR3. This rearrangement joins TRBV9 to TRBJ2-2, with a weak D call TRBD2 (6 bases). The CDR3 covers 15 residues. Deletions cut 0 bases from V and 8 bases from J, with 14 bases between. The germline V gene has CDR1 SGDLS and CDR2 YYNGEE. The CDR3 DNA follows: TGTGCCAGCAGCGTAGCGGGAGCTTCGACAGGGGAGCTGTTTTTT. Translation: CASSVAGASTGELFF.

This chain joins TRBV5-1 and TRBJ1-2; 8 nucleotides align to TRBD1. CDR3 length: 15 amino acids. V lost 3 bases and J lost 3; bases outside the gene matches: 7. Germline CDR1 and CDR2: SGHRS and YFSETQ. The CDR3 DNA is TGCGCCAGCAGCTGGCAACAGGGGGGTCACTATGGCTACACCTTC. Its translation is CASSWQQGGHYGYTF.

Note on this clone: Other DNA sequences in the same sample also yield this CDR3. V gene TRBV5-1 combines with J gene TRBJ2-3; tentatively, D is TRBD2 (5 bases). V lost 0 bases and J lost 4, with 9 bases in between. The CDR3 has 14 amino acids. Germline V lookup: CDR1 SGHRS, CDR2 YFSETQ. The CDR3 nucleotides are TGCGCCAGCAGCTTGGGGGGAGCGGCAGATACGCAGTATTTT. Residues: CASSLGGAADTQYF.

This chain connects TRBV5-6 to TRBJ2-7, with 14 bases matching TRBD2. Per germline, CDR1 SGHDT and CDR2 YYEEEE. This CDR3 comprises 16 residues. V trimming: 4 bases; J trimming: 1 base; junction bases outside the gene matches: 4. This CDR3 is CASSQGTSGSSYEQYF. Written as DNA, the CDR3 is TGTGCCAGCAGCCAAGGGACTAGCGGGAGTTCCTACGAGCAGTACTTC.

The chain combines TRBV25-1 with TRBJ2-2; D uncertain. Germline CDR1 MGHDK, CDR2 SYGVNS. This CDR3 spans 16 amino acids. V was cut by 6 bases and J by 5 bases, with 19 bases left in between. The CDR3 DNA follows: TGTGCCAGCAGCTCTACCGGCCCCAAGAGGACCGGGGAGCTGTTTTTT. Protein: CASSSTGPKRTGELFF.

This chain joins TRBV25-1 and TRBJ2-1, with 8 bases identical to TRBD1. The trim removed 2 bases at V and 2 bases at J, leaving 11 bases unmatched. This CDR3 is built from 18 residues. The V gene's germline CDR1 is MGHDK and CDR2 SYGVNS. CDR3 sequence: CASSEPAATGDTYNEQFF. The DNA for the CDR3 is TGTGCCAGCAGTGAACCTGCCGCGACAGGGGATACCTACAATGAGCAGTTCTTC.

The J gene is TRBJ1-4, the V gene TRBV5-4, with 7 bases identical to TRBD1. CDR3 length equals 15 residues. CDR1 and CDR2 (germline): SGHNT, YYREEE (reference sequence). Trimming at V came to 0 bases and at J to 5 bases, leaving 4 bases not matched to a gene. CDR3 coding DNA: TGTGCCAGCAGCTTGGGGGGGACAGCGAATGAAAAACTGTTTTTT. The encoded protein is CASSLGGTANEKLFF.